This T cell receptor (beta chain) stems from a study of CD8 T cells in ankylosing spondylitis. The study's findings and limits: Ankylosing spondylitis blood appeared to carry a characteristic TCR beta motif of several highly homologous variants.

TCRdb reprocessed the 5' RACE reads via MiXCR and lists one record per CDR3 protein. The data hold more than 100,000 distinct CDR3 sequences, with roughly 15% observed a single time. Of note for this clonotype: Its specificity is unknown.

This sequence originates from a male donor with ankylosing spondylitis. What was sequenced was blood, either unsorted or a sorted T cell fraction (not recorded which).

The CDR3 loop reads CASSVGGQRNTEAFF. CDR3 bases: TGTGCCAGCAGCGTAGGAGGACAGAGGAACACTGAAGCTTTCTTT. This chain connects TRBV9 to TRBJ1-1, with D possibly TRBD1 on 6 matching bases. Trimming removed 0 bases at V and 1 base at J, with 10 bases between. Germline V gives CDR1 SGDLS, CDR2 YYNGEE. The CDR3 sequence is 15 residues long.